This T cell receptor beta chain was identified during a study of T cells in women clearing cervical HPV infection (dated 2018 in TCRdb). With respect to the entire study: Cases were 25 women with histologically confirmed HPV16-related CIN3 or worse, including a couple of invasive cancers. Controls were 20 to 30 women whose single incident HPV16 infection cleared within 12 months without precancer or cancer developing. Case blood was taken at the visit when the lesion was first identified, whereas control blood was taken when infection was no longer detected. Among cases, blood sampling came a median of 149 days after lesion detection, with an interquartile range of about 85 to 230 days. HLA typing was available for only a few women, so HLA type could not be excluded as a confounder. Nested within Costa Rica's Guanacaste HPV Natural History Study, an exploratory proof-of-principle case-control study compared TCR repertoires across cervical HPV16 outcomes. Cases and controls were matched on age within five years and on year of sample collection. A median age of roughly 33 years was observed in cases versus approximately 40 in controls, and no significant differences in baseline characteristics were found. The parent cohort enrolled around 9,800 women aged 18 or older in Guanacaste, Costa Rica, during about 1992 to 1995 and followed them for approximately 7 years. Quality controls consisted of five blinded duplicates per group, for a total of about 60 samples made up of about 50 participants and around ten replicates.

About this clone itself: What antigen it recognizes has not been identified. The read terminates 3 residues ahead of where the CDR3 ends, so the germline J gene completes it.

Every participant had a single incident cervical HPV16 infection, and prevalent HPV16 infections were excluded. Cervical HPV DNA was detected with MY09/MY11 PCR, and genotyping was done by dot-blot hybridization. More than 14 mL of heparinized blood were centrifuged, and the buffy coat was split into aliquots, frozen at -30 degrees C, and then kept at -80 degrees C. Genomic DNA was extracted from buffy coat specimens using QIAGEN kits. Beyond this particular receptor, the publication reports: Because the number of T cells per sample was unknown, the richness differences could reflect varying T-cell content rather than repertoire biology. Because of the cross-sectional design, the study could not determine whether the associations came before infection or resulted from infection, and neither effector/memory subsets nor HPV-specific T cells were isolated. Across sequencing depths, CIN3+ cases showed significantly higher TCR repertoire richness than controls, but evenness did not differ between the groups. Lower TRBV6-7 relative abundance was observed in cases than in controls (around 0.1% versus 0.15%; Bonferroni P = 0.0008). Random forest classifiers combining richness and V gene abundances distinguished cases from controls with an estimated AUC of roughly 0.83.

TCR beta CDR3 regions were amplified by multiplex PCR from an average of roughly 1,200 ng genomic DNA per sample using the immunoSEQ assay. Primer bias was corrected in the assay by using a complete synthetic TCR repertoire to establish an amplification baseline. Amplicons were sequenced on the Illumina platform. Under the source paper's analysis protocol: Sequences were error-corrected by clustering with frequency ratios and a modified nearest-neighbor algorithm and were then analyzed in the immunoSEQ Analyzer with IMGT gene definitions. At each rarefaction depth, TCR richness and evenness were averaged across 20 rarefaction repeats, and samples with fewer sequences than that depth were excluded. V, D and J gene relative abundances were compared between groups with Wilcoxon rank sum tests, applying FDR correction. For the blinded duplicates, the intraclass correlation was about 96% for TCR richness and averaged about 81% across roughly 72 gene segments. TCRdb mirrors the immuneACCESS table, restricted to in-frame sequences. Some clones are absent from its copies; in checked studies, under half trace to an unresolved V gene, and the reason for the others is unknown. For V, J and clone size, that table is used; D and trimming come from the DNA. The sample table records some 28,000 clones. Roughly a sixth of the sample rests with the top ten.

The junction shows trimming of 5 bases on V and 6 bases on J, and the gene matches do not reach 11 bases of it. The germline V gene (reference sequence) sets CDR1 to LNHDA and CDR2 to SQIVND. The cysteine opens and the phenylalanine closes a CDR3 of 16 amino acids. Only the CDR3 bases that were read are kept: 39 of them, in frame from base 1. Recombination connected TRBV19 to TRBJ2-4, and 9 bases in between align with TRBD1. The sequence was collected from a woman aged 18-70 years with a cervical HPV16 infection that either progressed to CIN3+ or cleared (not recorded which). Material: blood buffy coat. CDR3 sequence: CASSSQQGATLNIQYF. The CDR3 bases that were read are TGTGCCAGTAGTTCTCAACAGGGGGCTACATTAAACATT.